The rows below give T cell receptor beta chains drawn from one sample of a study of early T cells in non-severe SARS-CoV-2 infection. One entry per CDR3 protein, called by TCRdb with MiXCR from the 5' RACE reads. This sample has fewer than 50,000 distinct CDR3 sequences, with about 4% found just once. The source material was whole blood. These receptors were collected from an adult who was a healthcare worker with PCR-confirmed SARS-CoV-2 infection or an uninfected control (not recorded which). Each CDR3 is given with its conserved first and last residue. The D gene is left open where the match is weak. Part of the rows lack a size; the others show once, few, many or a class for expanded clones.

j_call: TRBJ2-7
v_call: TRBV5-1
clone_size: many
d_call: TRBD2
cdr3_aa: CASSLSSGRVYEQYF
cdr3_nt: TGCGCCAGCAGCTTGTCTAGCGGGAGGGTCTACGAGCAGTACTTC

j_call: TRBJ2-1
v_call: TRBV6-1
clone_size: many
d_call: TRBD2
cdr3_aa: CATGGDSGGATEQFF
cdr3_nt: TGTGCCACGGGCGGTGACAGCGGGGGGGCCACTGAGCAGTTCTTC

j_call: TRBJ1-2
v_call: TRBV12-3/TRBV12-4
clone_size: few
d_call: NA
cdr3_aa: CASSSSTDLRRVYGYTF
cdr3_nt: TGTGCCAGCAGTTCATCTACCGATCTCAGGAGGGTCTATGGCTACACCTTC

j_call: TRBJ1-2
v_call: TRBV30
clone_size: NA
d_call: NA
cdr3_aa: CAWTPLGGSYGYTF
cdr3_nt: TGTGCCTGGACTCCGCTGGGGGGTTCCTATGGCTACACCTTC

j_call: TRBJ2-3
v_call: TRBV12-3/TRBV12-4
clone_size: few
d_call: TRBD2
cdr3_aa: CASSRAGGILSDTQYF
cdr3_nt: TGTGCCAGCAGTCGAGCGGGGGGAATCCTTTCAGATACGCAGTATTTT

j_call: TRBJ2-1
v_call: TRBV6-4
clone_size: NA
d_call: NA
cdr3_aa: CASSKGLPFNEQFF
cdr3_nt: TGTGCCAGCAGTAAGGGGCTGCCCTTCAATGAGCAGTTCTTC

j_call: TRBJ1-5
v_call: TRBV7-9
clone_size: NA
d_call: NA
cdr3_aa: CASSLDISQPQHF
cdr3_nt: TGTGCCAGCAGCTTAGACATATCTCAGCCCCAGCATTTT

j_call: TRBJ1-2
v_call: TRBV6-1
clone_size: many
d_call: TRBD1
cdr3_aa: CARRDSNYGYTF
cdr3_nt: TGTGCCAGGAGGGACAGCAACTATGGCTACACCTTC

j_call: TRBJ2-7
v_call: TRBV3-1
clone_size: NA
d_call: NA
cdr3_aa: CASSQVGLSRGSKQYF
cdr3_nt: TGTGCCAGCAGCCAAGTTGGGTTATCCAGGGGTTCTAAGCAGTACTTC

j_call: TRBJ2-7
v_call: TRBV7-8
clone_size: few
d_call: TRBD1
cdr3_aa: CASSLYGTDYEQYF
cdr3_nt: TGTGCCAGCAGCTTATATGGGACAGACTACGAGCAGTACTTC